This passage covers 4 T cell receptor beta chains from one sample sequenced in a study of blood T cells in healthy people across ages. A second about 6 to 11 cycle PCR used barcoded and J-beta primers. TCRdb used MiXCR to reprocess the 5' RACE reads, holding one entry per CDR3 protein. The sample has about 1.4 million distinct CDR3 sequences; 45% to 70% are singletons. Material: blood. The source of these receptors is a man between 18 and 35 years old in good health.

The rearrangement joins TRBV27 to TRBJ1-6; TRBD1 might be the D (5 bases). V was clipped by 5 bases and J by 6 bases, with 11 bases between them. The CDR3 is 14 amino acids. Per the germline V gene, CDR1 is MNHEY and CDR2 is SMNVEV (reference sequence). As DNA, the CDR3 is TGTGCCAGCAGTGTTACCGGGGGTAATTCACCCCTCCACTTT. It translates to CASSVTGGNSPLHF.

This sequence joins TRBV20-1 and TRBJ2-4; no clear D gene. TRBJ2-7 explains the end of the DNA better; the J call may be wrong. Germline values: CDR1 DFQATT, CDR2 SNEGSKA (reference sequence). The CDR3 length is 11 residues. As DNA, the CDR3 is TGCAGTGCCGCCAGGTCCATCGAGCAGTACTTC. It codes for CSAARSIEQYF.

V gene TRBV20-1 combines with J gene TRBJ2-1; TRBD2 aligns across 8 bases. This CDR3 spans 15 amino acids. The trim removed 6 bases at V and 5 bases at J, leaving 12 bases unmatched. In germline, CDR1 is DFQATT, CDR2 SNEGSKA (reference sequence). CDR3 protein: CSAAAGGGTHNEQFF. The CDR3 region has the DNA TGCAGTGCGGCAGCCGGGGGGGGGACCCACAATGAGCAGTTCTTC.

The chain recombines TRBV3-1 with TRBJ1-2; tentatively, D is TRBD1 (6 bases). Per the germline V gene, CDR1 is LGHDT and CDR2 is YNNKEL (reference sequence). V shed 1 base and J shed 4 bases, with 13 bases lying between them. This CDR3 has 15 amino acids. CDR3 nucleotides: TGTGCCAGCAGCCAAGTCTCAGGGGTAAGCTATGGCTACACCTTC. It encodes CASSQVSGVSYGYTF.